Listed below are T cell receptor beta chains from one sample, sequenced in a study of human T cells and chemical hapten exposure. MiXCR, run by TCRdb on the RACE reads, gives a single entry per CDR3 protein. Of under 100,000 distinct CDR3 sequences in the sample, about 10% were seen once. The material was whole blood, obtained in connection with sensitization to the hapten diphenylcyclopropenone (DPC). All receptors come from a woman in her forties or fifties with alopecia areata. Some clones in this sample may be carry-over from other donors' samples. The CDR3 runs from the conserved cysteine through the conserved F or W. D genes are given only for firm matches. Clone size is not always given. Where it is, it says once, few, many or a class for expanded clones.

DNA: TGTGCCAGCAGCCTCGCGGCCCACAGTCCCGGGGAGCTGTTTTTT
CDR3: CASSLAAHSPGELFF
J: TRBJ2-2
V: TRBV27
D: -
size: -

DNA: TGTGCCAGCAGTTTCGAGGGGGCGACTAACTATGGCTACACCTTC
CDR3: CASSFEGATNYGYTF
J: TRBJ1-2
V: TRBV7-9
D: TRBD1
size: many

DNA: TGCAGTGCTAGGACCGGGAGCAATCAGCCCCAGCATTTT
CDR3: CSARTGSNQPQHF
J: TRBJ1-5
V: TRBV20-1
D: -
size: few

DNA: TGTGCTAGCAGCCTAAGAAACCTCCCCAATGAGCAGTTCTTC
CDR3: CASSLRNLPNEQFF
J: TRBJ2-1
V: TRBV7-7
D: -
size: many

DNA: TGCGCCAGCAGTCCACGCAGGGGACAGGCTAGCGGATTCTCCTACGAGCAGTACTTC
CDR3: CASSPRRGQASGFSYEQYF
J: TRBJ2-7
V: TRBV23-1
D: -
size: few

DNA: TGTGCCAGCAGCTCCGAAGGCTACACCTTC
CDR3: CASSSEGYTF
J: TRBJ1-2
V: TRBV7-9
D: -
size: many

DNA: TGTGCCAGCAGCTTAGTAGAGACCCAGTACTTC
CDR3: CASSLVETQYF
J: TRBJ2-5
V: TRBV5-1
D: -
size: many

DNA: TGCAGCGTTGAACCAGGGAGCTCCTACAATGAGCAGTTCTTC
CDR3: CSVEPGSSYNEQFF
J: TRBJ2-1
V: TRBV29-1
D: -
size: -

DNA: TGTGCCAGCAGGCAGGGTAATTCACCCCTCCACTTT
CDR3: CASRQGNSPLHF
J: TRBJ1-6
V: TRBV6-5
D: -
size: few

DNA: TGTGCCAGCAGACCCGACAGGAAGAACACTGAAGCTTTCTTT
CDR3: CASRPDRKNTEAFF
J: TRBJ1-1
V: TRBV12-3/TRBV12-4
D: -
size: many

DNA: TGTGCCAGCAGCCCCGGACAGGGCGACTACTCTGGAAACACCATATATTTT
CDR3: CASSPGQGDYSGNTIYF
J: TRBJ1-3
V: TRBV28
D: TRBD1
size: few

DNA: TGTGCCAGCCGTACTCTCTCTGGAAACACCATATATTTT
CDR3: CASRTLSGNTIYF
J: TRBJ1-3
V: TRBV27
D: -
size: many

DNA: TGTGCCAGCAGCGTTGGTGAGAACACAGATACGCAGTATTTT
CDR3: CASSVGENTDTQYF
J: TRBJ2-3
V: TRBV9
D: -
size: many

DNA: TGTGCCAGCAGCCCTCACGATACGCAGTATTTT
CDR3: CASSPHDTQYF
J: TRBJ2-3
V: TRBV7-9
D: -
size: many

DNA: TGTGCCTGGAGTATTTGGGTATCTAATTCACCCCTCCACTTT
CDR3: CAWSIWVSNSPLHF
J: TRBJ1-6
V: TRBV30
D: -
size: -

DNA: TGTGCCAGCAGCACATCATTAGCGGGATCTAGCACAGATACGCAGTATTTT
CDR3: CASSTSLAGSSTDTQYF
J: TRBJ2-3
V: TRBV7-2
D: TRBD2
size: many

DNA: TGCAGTGCAGGGGACAGCCAAAACTCCTACTCTGGAAACACCATATATTTT
CDR3: CSAGDSQNSYSGNTIYF
J: TRBJ1-3
V: TRBV20-1
D: TRBD1
size: many

DNA: TGTGCCAGCAGCATCGCGGGAGCGAACACCGGGGAGCTGTTTTTT
CDR3: CASSIAGANTGELFF
J: TRBJ2-2
V: TRBV14
D: TRBD2
size: -

DNA: TGTGCCACCACGGCCTACAGGGGAGATACGCAGTATTTT
CDR3: CATTAYRGDTQYF
J: TRBJ2-3
V: TRBV24-1
D: TRBD1
size: medium-sized

DNA: TGTGCCAGCACCCAGAGGGGGAGATCGGAGACCCAGTACTTC
CDR3: CASTQRGRSETQYF
J: TRBJ2-5
V: TRBV11-2
D: -
size: many

DNA: TGTGCCAGCAGCCCTGATCCGCCCTACGAGCAGTACTTC
CDR3: CASSPDPPYEQYF
J: TRBJ2-7
V: TRBV11-2
D: -
size: few

DNA: TGTGCCAGCAGGCCACAGAACACTGAAGCTTTCTTT
CDR3: CASRPQNTEAFF
J: TRBJ1-1
V: TRBV12-3/TRBV12-4
D: -
size: many

DNA: TGTGCCAGCAGTCTTACGGGCCGGGTGAACACTGAAGCTTTCTTT
CDR3: CASSLTGRVNTEAFF
J: TRBJ1-1
V: TRBV28
D: -
size: many

DNA: TGTGCCAGCCAAGTGGATAGCAATCAGCCCCAGCATTTT
CDR3: CASQVDSNQPQHF
J: TRBJ1-5
V: TRBV7-9
D: -
size: many

DNA: TGCGCCAGCAGCCCGGGACTAGCGGGAGGCTACGAGCAGTACTTC
CDR3: CASSPGLAGGYEQYF
J: TRBJ2-7
V: TRBV5-1
D: TRBD2
size: many

DNA: TGTGCCAGCAGTTTACGCCAGAGGACTGAAGCTTTCTTT
CDR3: CASSLRQRTEAFF
J: TRBJ1-1
V: TRBV28
D: -
size: many

DNA: TGTGCCAGCAGCTTGGGACTAGCGGGAATCGCTGAGCAGTTCTTC
CDR3: CASSLGLAGIAEQFF
J: TRBJ2-1
V: TRBV5-4
D: TRBD2
size: -

DNA: TGTGCCAGCAGCTTATCCCATGAGCAGTTCTTC
CDR3: CASSLSHEQFF
J: TRBJ2-1
V: TRBV13
D: -
size: many

DNA: TGCAGTGCTAGGAAGCGATCCTACAATGAGCAGTTCTTC
CDR3: CSARKRSYNEQFF
J: TRBJ2-1
V: TRBV20-1
D: -
size: -

DNA: TGTGCCAGCAGCTTGAGGACTAGCGGGAATAGGGCAGATACGCAGTATTTT
CDR3: CASSLRTSGNRADTQYF
J: TRBJ2-3
V: TRBV5-8
D: TRBD2
size: -

DNA: TGTGCCAGTAGTATCGGGACAGGGGCCTACAATGAGCAGTTCTTC
CDR3: CASSIGTGAYNEQFF
J: TRBJ2-1
V: TRBV19
D: TRBD1
size: many

DNA: TGTGCCAGCAGCCCTCGGGACTTGAACATAAGGCAGCAGTTCTTC
CDR3: CASSPRDLNIRQQFF
J: TRBJ2-1
V: TRBV11-2
D: -
size: few

DNA: TGCGCCAGCAGCCCGGGACAGGGATGGGGACTAGCGGGAGGGGACAGTGAGCAGTTCTTC
CDR3: CASSPGQGWGLAGGDSEQFF
J: TRBJ2-1
V: TRBV5-1
D: TRBD2
size: -

DNA: TGTGCCAGCTCACCCGGCCAGCCTACCTACAATGAGCAGTTCTTC
CDR3: CASSPGQPTYNEQFF
J: TRBJ2-1
V: TRBV18
D: -
size: many

DNA: TGTGCCAGCAGCCCCGAGGAGACCCAGTACTTC
CDR3: CASSPEETQYF
J: TRBJ2-5
V: TRBV12-3/TRBV12-4
D: -
size: many

DNA: TGTGCCTGGAACAAAGGGAGTGAAAAACTGTTTTTT
CDR3: CAWNKGSEKLFF
J: TRBJ1-4
V: TRBV30
D: -
size: -

DNA: TGTGCCAGCAGCCCCCCGACAGAGCGGGGAGGCTACACCTTC
CDR3: CASSPPTERGGYTF
J: TRBJ1-2
V: TRBV28
D: -
size: -

DNA: TGTGCCAGTAGTATAGGAAGCGTCCACGAGCAGTACTTC
CDR3: CASSIGSVHEQYF
J: TRBJ2-7
V: TRBV19
D: -
size: many

DNA: TGTGCCAGCAGTTCGGGACAGTCCTCTGGGGCCAACGTCCTGACTTTC
CDR3: CASSSGQSSGANVLTF
J: TRBJ2-6
V: TRBV27
D: TRBD1
size: many

DNA: TGCAGCGGACGGGAGACCGCTGGTAATGAGCAGTTCTTC
CDR3: CSGRETAGNEQFF
J: TRBJ2-1
V: TRBV29-1
D: -
size: many

DNA: TGTGCCAGCAGCTTCAGGCGACCCCCGTACCAAGAGACCCAGTACTTC
CDR3: CASSFRRPPYQETQYF
J: TRBJ2-5
V: TRBV11-2
D: -
size: many

DNA: TGTGCCAGCCCAACGGGGGGGATCTCTGGAAACACCATATATTTT
CDR3: CASPTGGISGNTIYF
J: TRBJ1-3
V: TRBV6-4
D: -
size: many

DNA: TGCAGCGTTGATCACAGGGGAATTCCTAGCTACACCTTC
CDR3: CSVDHRGIPSYTF
J: TRBJ1-2
V: TRBV29-1
D: TRBD1
size: -

DNA: TGTGCCAGCAGTTACTCGATAGCAGACGGCGTGTATGGCTACACCTTC
CDR3: CASSYSIADGVYGYTF
J: TRBJ1-2
V: TRBV6-5
D: -
size: many

DNA: TGCAGTGCTGCAGCGGGAGCATTGAGCGAGCAGTACTTC
CDR3: CSAAAGALSEQYF
J: TRBJ2-7
V: TRBV20-1
D: TRBD2
size: -

DNA: TGTGCCAGCAGCGTAGCTCCGGGCGGACAGGGGTACGAGCAGTACTTC
CDR3: CASSVAPGGQGYEQYF
J: TRBJ2-7
V: TRBV9
D: TRBD1
size: few

DNA: TGTGCCAGCAGCTTACTAGCGACAGATACGCAGTATTTT
CDR3: CASSLLATDTQYF
J: TRBJ2-3
V: TRBV5-4
D: TRBD2
size: many

DNA: TGTGCCAGCAGCTTCCCGCGGACAGGGGGAGGGTCCTACAATGAGCAGTTCTTC
CDR3: CASSFPRTGGGSYNEQFF
J: TRBJ2-1
V: TRBV7-9
D: TRBD1
size: many

DNA: TGTGCCAGCTCACCACCGAGGGGTAGCTCCTACAATGAGCAGTTCTTC
CDR3: CASSPPRGSSYNEQFF
J: TRBJ2-1
V: TRBV18
D: -
size: few

DNA: TGTGCCAGCAGTTTTACAGGGGTGATGGAGCTGTTTTTT
CDR3: CASSFTGVMELFF
J: TRBJ2-2
V: TRBV12-3/TRBV12-4
D: TRBD1
size: many

DNA: TGTGCCAGCAGCGTCAACCCTGACAGCGCGCAGGTGGATACGCAGTATTTT
CDR3: CASSVNPDSAQVDTQYF
J: TRBJ2-3
V: TRBV9
D: -
size: many

DNA: TGTGCCAGCAGCGCGGGACTAGCTTTAGAGACCCAGTACTTC
CDR3: CASSAGLALETQYF
J: TRBJ2-5
V: TRBV7-2
D: TRBD2
size: few

DNA: TGTGCCAGTAGTATCGGGATCGGGAGTATCCTCTACAATGAGCAGTTCTTC
CDR3: CASSIGIGSILYNEQFF
J: TRBJ2-1
V: TRBV19
D: -
size: many

DNA: TGTGCCAGCAGCCAAGATTGGCGGGCGTCTCCCGCAGATACGCAGTATTTT
CDR3: CASSQDWRASPADTQYF
J: TRBJ2-3
V: TRBV4-2
D: -
size: many

DNA: TGCGCCAGCAGCCTTTCCACCAGGGGTAACACAGATACGCAGTATTTT
CDR3: CASSLSTRGNTDTQYF
J: TRBJ2-3
V: TRBV4-3
D: -
size: -

DNA: TGTGCCAGCAGTTACTCTTGGACAGGGGGGTACGAGCAGTACTTC
CDR3: CASSYSWTGGYEQYF
J: TRBJ2-7
V: TRBV6-5
D: TRBD1
size: few

DNA: TGTGCCAGCAGTCAACCGACGTCGCGGCGCGGCGGGAGGGCCGGGGACGAGCAGTACTTC
CDR3: CASSQPTSRRGGRAGDEQYF
J: TRBJ2-7
V: TRBV5-6
D: TRBD2
size: many

DNA: TGTGCCAGCAGCTTATACAGGGGATCCTACGAGCAGTACTTC
CDR3: CASSLYRGSYEQYF
J: TRBJ2-7
V: TRBV13
D: TRBD1
size: -

DNA: TGTGCCAGCAGCCGGGACACCAGCAATCAGCCCCAGCATTTT
CDR3: CASSRDTSNQPQHF
J: TRBJ1-5
V: TRBV6-2/TRBV6-3
D: -
size: many

DNA: TGCGCCAGCAGCTTACCAGGGGCCGGAGAGCTGTTTTTT
CDR3: CASSLPGAGELFF
J: TRBJ1-4
V: TRBV5-1
D: -
size: -